This TCR beta chain was recorded in a study of blood T cell repertoires in COVID-19. Across the whole study: From T cells, B-cell-depleted T cells, or PBMCs came the material, which was cDNA or gDNA.

The germline V gene has CDR1 KGHDR and CDR2 SFDVKD. This CDR3 spans 15 amino acids. Germline trimming cut 3 bases from V and 3 bases from J; bases unmatched to any gene: 7. Original processing notes: Amplification from reference gene primers served as the basis for estimated nucleated cell counts. Sequenced by immunoSEQ multiplex PCR; TCRdb stores in-frame clones only, minus some. Clone size and the V and J calls come from that table; the DNA yielded D and trimming. The sample yields some 56,000 clones, around four fifths seen once. The rearrangement joins TRBV24-1 to TRBJ2-7; 7 nucleotides line up with TRBD2. The TCR comes from a woman aged 50 to 60 with active or convalescent COVID-19. Specimen: peripheral blood. For the CDR3, the DNA is TGTGCCACCAGTGATGGGGCGGGAGTAGGCTACGAGCAGTACTTC. Residues: CATSDGAGVGYEQYF.